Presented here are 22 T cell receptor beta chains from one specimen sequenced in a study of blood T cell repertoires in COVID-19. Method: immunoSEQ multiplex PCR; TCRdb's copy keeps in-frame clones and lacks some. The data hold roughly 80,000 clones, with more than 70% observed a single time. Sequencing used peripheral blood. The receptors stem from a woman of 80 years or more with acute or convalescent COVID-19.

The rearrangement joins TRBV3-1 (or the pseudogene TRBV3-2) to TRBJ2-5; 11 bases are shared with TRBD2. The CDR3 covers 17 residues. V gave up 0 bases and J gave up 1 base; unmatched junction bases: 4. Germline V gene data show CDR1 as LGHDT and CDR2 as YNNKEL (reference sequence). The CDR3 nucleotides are TGTGCCAGCAGCCAAGAACCGCTAGCGGGGGGCCAAGAGACCCAGTACTTC. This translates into CASSQEPLAGGQETQYF.

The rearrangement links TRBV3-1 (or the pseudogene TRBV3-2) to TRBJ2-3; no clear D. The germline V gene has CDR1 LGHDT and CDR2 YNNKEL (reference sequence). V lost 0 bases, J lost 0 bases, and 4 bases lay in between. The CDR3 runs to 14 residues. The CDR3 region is CASSQDLSTDTQYF. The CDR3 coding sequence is TGTGCCAGCAGCCAAGATCTCAGCACAGATACGCAGTATTTT.

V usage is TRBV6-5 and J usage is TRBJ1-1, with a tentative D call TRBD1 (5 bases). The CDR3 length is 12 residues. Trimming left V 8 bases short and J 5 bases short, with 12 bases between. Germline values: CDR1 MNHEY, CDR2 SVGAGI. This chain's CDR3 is CASGGGKTEAFF. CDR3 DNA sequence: TGTGCCAGCGGGGGGGGGAAGACTGAAGCTTTCTTT.

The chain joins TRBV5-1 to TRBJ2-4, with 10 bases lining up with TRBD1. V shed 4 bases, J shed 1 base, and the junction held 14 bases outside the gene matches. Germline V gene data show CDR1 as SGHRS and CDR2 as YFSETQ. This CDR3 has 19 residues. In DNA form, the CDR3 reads TGCGCCAGCAGCCTAGTGGGGACAGGGGTGGATACGGCCAAAAACATTCAGTACTTC. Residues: CASSLVGTGVDTAKNIQYF.

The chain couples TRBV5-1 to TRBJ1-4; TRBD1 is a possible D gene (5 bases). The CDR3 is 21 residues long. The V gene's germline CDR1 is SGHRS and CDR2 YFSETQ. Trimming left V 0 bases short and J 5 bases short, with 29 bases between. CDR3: CASSLDPWTIDRRMMNEKLFF. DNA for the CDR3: TGCGCCAGCAGCTTGGACCCCTGGACAATTGACCGACGCATGATGAATGAAAAACTGTTTTTT. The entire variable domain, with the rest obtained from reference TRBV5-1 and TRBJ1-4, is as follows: KAGVTQTPRYLIKTRGQQVTLSCSPISGHRSVSWYQQTPGQGLQFLFEYFSETQRNKGNFPGRFSGRQFSNSRSEMNVSTLELGDSALYLCASSLDPWTIDRRMMNEKLFFGSGTQLSVL.

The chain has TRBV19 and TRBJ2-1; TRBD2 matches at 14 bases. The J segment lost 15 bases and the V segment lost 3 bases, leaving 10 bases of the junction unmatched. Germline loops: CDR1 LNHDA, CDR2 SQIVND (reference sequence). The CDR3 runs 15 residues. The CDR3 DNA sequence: TGTGCCAGTAGTATCCTGACTAGCGGGGGGGCAGTCCTGTTCTTC. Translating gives CASSILTSGGAVLFF.

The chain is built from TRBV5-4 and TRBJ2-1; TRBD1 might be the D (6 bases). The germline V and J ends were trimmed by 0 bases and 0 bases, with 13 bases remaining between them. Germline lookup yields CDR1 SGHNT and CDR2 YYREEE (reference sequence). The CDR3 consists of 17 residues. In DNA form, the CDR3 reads TGTGCCAGCAGCTTGGGAGACAGGTTTTTCTCCTACAATGAGCAGTTCTTC. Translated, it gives CASSLGDRFFSYNEQFF.

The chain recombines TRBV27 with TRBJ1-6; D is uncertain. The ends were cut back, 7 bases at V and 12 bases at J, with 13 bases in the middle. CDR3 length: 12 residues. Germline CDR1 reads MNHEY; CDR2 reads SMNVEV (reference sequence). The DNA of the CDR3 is TGTGCCAGCACGTCAGCAAGACTACCCCTCCACTTT. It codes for CASTSARLPLHF.

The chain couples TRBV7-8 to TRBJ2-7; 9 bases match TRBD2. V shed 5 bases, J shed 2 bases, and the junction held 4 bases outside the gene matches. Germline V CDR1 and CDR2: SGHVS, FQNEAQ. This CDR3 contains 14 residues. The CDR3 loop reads CASSLTSGAYEQYF. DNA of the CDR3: TGTGCCAGCAGCCTGACTAGCGGTGCCTACGAGCAGTACTTC.

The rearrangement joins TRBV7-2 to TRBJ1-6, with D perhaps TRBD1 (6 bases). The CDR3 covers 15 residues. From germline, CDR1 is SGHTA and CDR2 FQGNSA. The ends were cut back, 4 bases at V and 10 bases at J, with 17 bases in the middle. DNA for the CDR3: TGTGCCAGCAGCTCCCGCGGGGGGCTTGGCTCACCCCTCCACTTT. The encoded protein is CASSSRGGLGSPLHF.

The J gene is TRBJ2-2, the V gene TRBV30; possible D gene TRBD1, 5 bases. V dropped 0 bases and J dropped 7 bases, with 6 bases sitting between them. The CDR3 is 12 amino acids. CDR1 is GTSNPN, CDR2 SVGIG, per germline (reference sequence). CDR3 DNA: TGTGCCTGGAGTGTGGGGCACGGGGAGCTGTTTTTT. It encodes CAWSVGHGELFF.

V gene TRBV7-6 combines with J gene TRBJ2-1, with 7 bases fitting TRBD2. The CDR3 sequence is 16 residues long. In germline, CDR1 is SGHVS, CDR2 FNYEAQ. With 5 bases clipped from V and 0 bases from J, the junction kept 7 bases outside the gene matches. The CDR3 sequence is CASSKTGGSSYNEQFF. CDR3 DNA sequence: TGTGCCAGCAGCAAAACGGGAGGTAGCTCCTACAATGAGCAGTTCTTC.

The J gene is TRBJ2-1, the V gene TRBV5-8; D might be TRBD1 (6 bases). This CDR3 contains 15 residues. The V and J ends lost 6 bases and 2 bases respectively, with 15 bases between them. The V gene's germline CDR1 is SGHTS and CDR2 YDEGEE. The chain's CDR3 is CASTKTGSPYNEQFF. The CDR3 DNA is TGTGCCAGCACCAAAACAGGGAGTCCCTACAATGAGCAGTTCTTC.

The CDR3 here is CASAKQGTYGYTF. Here the CDR3 DNA reads TGCGCCAGCGCTAAACAGGGAACCTATGGCTACACCTTC. The chain is built from TRBV5-1 and TRBJ1-2; D is possibly TRBD1 (6 bases). Per the germline V gene, CDR1 is SGHRS and CDR2 is YFSETQ. The CDR3 loop spans 13 amino acids. The germline V and J ends were trimmed by 7 bases and 4 bases, with 14 bases remaining between them.

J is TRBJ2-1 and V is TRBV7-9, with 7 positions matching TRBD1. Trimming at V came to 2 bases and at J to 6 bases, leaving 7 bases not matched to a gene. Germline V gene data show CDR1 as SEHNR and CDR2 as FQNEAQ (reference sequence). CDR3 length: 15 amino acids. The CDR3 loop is CASSLRQGEFNEQFF. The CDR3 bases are TGTGCCAGCAGCTTAAGGCAGGGGGAGTTCAATGAGCAGTTCTTC.

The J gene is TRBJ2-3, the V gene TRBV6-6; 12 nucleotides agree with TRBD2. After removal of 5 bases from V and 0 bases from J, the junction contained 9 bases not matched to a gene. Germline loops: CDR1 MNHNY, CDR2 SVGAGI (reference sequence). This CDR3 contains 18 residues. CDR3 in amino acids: CASSLIRTSGTSTDTQYF. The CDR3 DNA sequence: TGTGCCAGCAGTCTTATCCGGACTAGCGGGACTAGCACAGATACGCAGTATTTT.

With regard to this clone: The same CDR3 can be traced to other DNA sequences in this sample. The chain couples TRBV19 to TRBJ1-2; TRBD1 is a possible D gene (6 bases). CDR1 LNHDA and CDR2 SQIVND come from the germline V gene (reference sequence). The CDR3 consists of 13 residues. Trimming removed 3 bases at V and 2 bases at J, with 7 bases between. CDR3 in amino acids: CASSIDRNYGYTF. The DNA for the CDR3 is TGTGCCAGTAGTATCGACAGGAACTATGGCTACACCTTC.

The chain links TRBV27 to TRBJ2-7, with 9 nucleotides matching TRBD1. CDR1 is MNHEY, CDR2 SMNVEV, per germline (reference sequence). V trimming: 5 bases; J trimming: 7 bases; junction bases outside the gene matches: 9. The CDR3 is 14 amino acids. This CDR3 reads CASSADRGVGEQYF. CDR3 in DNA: TGTGCCAGCAGTGCGGACAGGGGAGTGGGGGAGCAGTACTTC.

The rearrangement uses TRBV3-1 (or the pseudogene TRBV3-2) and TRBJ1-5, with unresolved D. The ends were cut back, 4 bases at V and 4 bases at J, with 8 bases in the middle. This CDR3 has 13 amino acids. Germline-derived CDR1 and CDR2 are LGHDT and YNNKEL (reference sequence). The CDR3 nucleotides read TGTGCCAGCAGCCGAACAGATAATCAGCCCCAGCATTTT. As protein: CASSRTDNQPQHF.

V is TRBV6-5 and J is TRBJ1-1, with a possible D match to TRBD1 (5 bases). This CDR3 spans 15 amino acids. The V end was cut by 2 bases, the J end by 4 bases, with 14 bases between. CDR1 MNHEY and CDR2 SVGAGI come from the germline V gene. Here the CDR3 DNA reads TGTGCCAGCAGTTACGGAGGGGCGCGGGGCACTGAAGCTTTCTTT. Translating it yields CASSYGGARGTEAFF.

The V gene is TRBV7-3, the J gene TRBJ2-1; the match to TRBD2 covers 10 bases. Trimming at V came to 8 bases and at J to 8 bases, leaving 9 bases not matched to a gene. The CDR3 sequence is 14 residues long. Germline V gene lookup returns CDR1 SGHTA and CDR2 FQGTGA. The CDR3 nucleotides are TGTGCCAGCGGGAGCGGGGGGGAGTCCCATGAGCAGTTCTTC. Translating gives CASGSGGESHEQFF.

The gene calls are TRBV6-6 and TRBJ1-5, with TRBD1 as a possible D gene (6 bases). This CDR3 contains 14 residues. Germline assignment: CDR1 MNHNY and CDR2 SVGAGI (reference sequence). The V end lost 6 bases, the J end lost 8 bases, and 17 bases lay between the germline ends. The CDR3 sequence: CASSRPGGGEPQHF. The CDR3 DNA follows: TGTGCCAGCAGCCGTCCGGGAGGGGGGGAGCCCCAGCATTTT.